This T cell receptor beta chain comes out of a study of control samples from healthy donors and cancer patients. In its sample, this clone was seen a few times. Trimming cost V 3 bases and J 8 bases, with 8 bases left between them. CDR1 is LGHNT, CDR2 FRNRAP, per germline. This CDR3 spans 12 amino acids. The data were produced by immunoSEQ multiplex PCR, yet TCRdb's version contains in-frame clones alone and is incomplete. The table shows about 83,000 clones, with 90% to 95% occurring only once. The receptor's source is a man in his fifties or sixties in good health. The sample comprised blood. V is TRBV12-5 and J is TRBJ2-1; D not resolved. CDR3 protein: CASGFSADEQFF. Here the CDR3 DNA reads TGTGCTAGTGGTTTTTCGGCCGATGAGCAGTTCTTC.